This T cell receptor beta chain was identified during a study of post-analysis software for immune sequencing data. Study information: Included courses were relapsing-remitting and secondary progressive multiple sclerosis; progressive-relapsing multiple sclerosis was also included.

Researchers reported that TCR beta cDNA libraries carried unique molecular identifiers. TCRdb passed the PCR reads through MiXCR, listing each CDR3 protein once. The data contain roughly 870,000 distinct CDR3 sequences, roughly 58% of them singletons. Findings and limits, study-wide: Five or six TRBV segments, TRBV5-6, TRBV5-1 and TRBV20-1 among them, were found more frequent in patients than controls. By F measure, samples from a shared preparation batch strongly co-clustered.

As for this clonotype: Antigen: not known.

The CDR3 spans 14 residues. Germline CDR1 is SGHVS and CDR2 is FQNEAQ. V was cut by 4 bases and J by 2 bases, with 9 bases left in between. The sample consisted of blood. This TCR derives from a girl aged 5-17 years with multiple sclerosis. The chain is built from TRBV7-8 and TRBJ2-1, with D uncertain. This CDR3 is CASSSDRTYNEQFF. The CDR3, as DNA: TGTGCCAGCAGCTCGGATAGGACCTACAATGAGCAGTTCTTC. The variable domain in full, completed from reference TRBV7-8 and TRBJ2-1, reads GAGVSQSPRYKVAKRGQDVALRCDPISGHVSLFWYQQALGQGPEFLTYFQNEAQLDKSGLPSDRFFAERPEGSVSTLKIQRTQQEDSAVYLCASSSDRTYNEQFFGPGTRLTVL.